The present T cell receptor (beta chain) was sequenced within a study of beta chain features in type 1 diabetes. Study-wide background: Across every sample, 107,917,701 sorted cells were examined in total. Study outcomes and limitations: Comparison showed that naive, central memory and Treg TCRB repertoires appeared more similar among patients than among healthy donors. Whether TCRB rearrangement is influenced by HLA type was left unresolved in this analysis.

Worth noting for this clone: The antigen is not known.

Reverse transcription of all isolated RNA meant that expressed TCRB transcripts were sequenced. Profiling relied on immunoSEQ multiplex PCR, and the TCRdb table lists in-frame clones only, not all of them. The data hold 620,000 or so clones, with less than 20% observed a single time. Per donor, one heparinised blood draw averaged roughly 110 mL. This CDR3 region has 17 residues. Trimming took off 0 bases at V and 2 bases at J, with 15 bases between the two ends. Germline V gives CDR1 LGHNA, CDR2 YSLEER. The specimen sequenced was naive CD4+ T cells from blood. The TCR was taken from a man younger than 35 in good health. The rearrangement joins TRBV4-3 to TRBJ2-3, with D unclear. As DNA, the CDR3 is TGCGCCAGCAGCCAAGATCGTCCACAGAGCACCACAGATACGCAGTATTTT. It specifies CASSQDRPQSTTDTQYF.